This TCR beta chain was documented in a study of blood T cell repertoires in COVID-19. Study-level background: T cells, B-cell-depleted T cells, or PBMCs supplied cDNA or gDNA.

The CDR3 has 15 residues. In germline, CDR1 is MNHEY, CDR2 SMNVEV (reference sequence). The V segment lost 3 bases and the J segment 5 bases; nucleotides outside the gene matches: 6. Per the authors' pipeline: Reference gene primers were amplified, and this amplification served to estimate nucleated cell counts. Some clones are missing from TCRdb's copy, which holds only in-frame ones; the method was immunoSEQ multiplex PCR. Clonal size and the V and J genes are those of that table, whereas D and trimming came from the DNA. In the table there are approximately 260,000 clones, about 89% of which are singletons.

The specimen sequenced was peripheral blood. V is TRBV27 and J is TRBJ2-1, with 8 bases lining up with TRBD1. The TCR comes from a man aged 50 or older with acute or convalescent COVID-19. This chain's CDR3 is CASSFPGTGHNEQFF. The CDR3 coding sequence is TGTGCCAGCAGTTTTCCCGGGACAGGCCACAATGAGCAGTTCTTC.